One and the same sample provided the 15 T cell receptor beta chains below, sequenced in a study of T cells after posttransplantation cyclophosphamide (dated by TCRdb to 2016 to 2017). The library was prepared using the immunoSEQ multiplex PCR assay. What TCRdb holds here is the immuneACCESS table cut down to in-frame rearrangements. Part of the clones is not present; checked against another copy, under half of the missing clones reflect an unresolved V gene, and the others are unexplained. This sample has 35,000 to 40,000 clones in the table, none counted a single time. Around 2.5% of the sample is taken by the ten largest. The specimen sequenced was PBMCs. The receptors shown here come from a man in his forties or fifties in good health, CMV-negative, and a related stem cell transplant donor.

This clone showed up many times. The genes are TRBV7-8 and TRBJ2-7; D uncertain. The V end was cut by 5 bases, the J end by 2 bases, with 13 bases between. Germline V gene sequence: CDR1 SGHVS, CDR2 FQNEAQ. The CDR3 loop spans 14 amino acids. Here the CDR3 DNA reads TGTGCCAGCAGCCTGAGTGGTTCAACCTACGAGCAGTACTTC. This codes for CASSLSGSTYEQYF. Variable domain in full (rest from reference TRBV7-8 and TRBJ2-7): GAGVSQSPRYKVAKRGQDVALRCDPISGHVSLFWYQQALGQGPEFLTYFQNEAQLDKSGLPSDRFFAERPEGSVSTLKIQRTQQEDSAVYLCASSLSGSTYEQYFGPGTRLTVT.

This clone was seen at least ten times. V is TRBV7-8 and J is TRBJ2-5; 14 nucleotides line up with TRBD2. The CDR3 runs 16 residues. Germline V gene lookup returns CDR1 SGHVS and CDR2 FQNEAQ. The V and J ends lost 5 bases and 4 bases, in that order; junction bases with no gene match: 6. The CDR3 bases are TGTGCCAGCAGCAAGGGACTAGCGGGAGTCACAGAGACCCAGTACTTC. Translating it yields CASSKGLAGVTETQYF.

This clone was observed at least ten times. The chain carries TRBV19 and TRBJ2-2; D not resolved. The CDR3 length is 13 residues. Germline lookup yields CDR1 LNHDA and CDR2 SQIVND (reference sequence). V lost 8 bases to trimming and J lost 0 bases, with 7 bases between them. The CDR3 coding sequence is TGTGCCAGTGCGGATGCGAACACCGGGGAGCTGTTTTTT. It encodes CASADANTGELFF.

This clone occurred a few times. This chain links TRBV14 with TRBJ2-5; D possibly corresponds to TRBD1 (6 bases). The assigned J gene may be wrong: the sequence end matches TRBJ2-7 better. CDR3 length: 15 amino acids. From germline, CDR1 is SGHDN and CDR2 FVKESK. This chain's CDR3 is CASSQGTGYHYEQYF. CDR3 bases: TGTGCCAGCAGCCAAGGAACAGGGTACCACTACGAGCAGTACTTC.

This clone was detected many times. The chain couples TRBV27 to TRBJ1-1; 7 nucleotides align to TRBD1. The trim removed 8 bases at V and 6 bases at J, leaving 3 bases unmatched. Germline V gene data show CDR1 as MNHEY and CDR2 as SMNVEV (reference sequence). This CDR3 has 11 residues. The CDR3 sequence is CASGGTAEAFF. The CDR3 DNA follows: TGTGCCAGCGGGGGGACAGCTGAAGCTTTCTTT.

This clone showed up many times. The chain couples TRBV5-1 to TRBJ2-1; possible D gene TRBD2, 6 bases. The CDR3 spans 17 residues. Per the germline V gene, CDR1 is SGHRS and CDR2 is YFSETQ. V shed 4 bases and J shed 0 bases, with 17 bases lying between them. This CDR3 is CASSPTPGGASYNEQFF. In DNA form, the CDR3 reads TGCGCCAGCAGCCCCACCCCCGGCGGGGCCTCCTACAATGAGCAGTTCTTC.

This clone was picked up many times. The chain combines TRBV5-1 with TRBJ2-2; TRBD2 matches at 8 bases. Germline V gene sequence: CDR1 SGHRS, CDR2 YFSETQ. After removal of 3 bases from V and 5 bases from J, the junction contained 9 bases not matched to a gene. CDR3 length: 16 amino acids. The CDR3 DNA is TGCGCCAGCAGCTCCGGACTAGCCGGGGGAACCGGGGAGCTGTTTTTT. It yields the protein CASSSGLAGGTGELFF.

At least ten counts were recorded for this clone. The chain links TRBV6-1 to TRBJ1-1; a weak D match, TRBD1 (6 bases). This CDR3 has 15 amino acids. Germline-derived CDR1 and CDR2 are MNHNS and SASEGT. V gave up 5 bases and J gave up 2 bases, with 15 bases separating them. Here the CDR3 reads CASSKNRDTNTEAFF. The CDR3 DNA sequence: TGTGCCAGCAGTAAAAACCGGGACACAAACACTGAAGCTTTCTTT.

This clone was recorded at least ten times. The chain employs TRBV10-3 and TRBJ2-7; TRBD1 agrees at 11 bases. Germline CDR1 is ENHRY and CDR2 is SYGVKD. The trim removed 0 bases at V and 6 bases at J, leaving 4 bases unmatched. The CDR3 runs to 15 residues. CDR3 protein: CAISESGTGGGEQYF. CDR3 nucleotide sequence: TGTGCCATCAGTGAGTCGGGGACAGGGGGAGGCGAGCAGTACTTC.

This clone was observed at least ten times. The V gene is TRBV2, the J gene TRBJ1-2; the D is unclear. The CDR3 is 11 amino acids. V lost 6 bases and J 1 base, leaving 3 bases between the germline ends. The V gene's germline CDR1 is SNHLY and CDR2 FYNNEI. The CDR3 region is CASSLNYGYTF. CDR3 DNA sequence: TGTGCCAGCAGCCTTAACTATGGCTACACCTTC.

This clone occurred many times. The DNA of the CDR3 is TGTGCCAGCAGCACGAGGGGGGACAGGGGGATCGAGCAGTACTTC. The encoded protein is CASSTRGDRGIEQYF. J is TRBJ2-7 and V is TRBV9; 11 bases fit TRBD1. This CDR3 contains 15 residues. Germline CDR1 is SGDLS and CDR2 is YYNGEE. The J segment lost 6 bases and the V segment lost 4 bases, leaving 9 bases of the junction unmatched. Looking up the rest from reference TRBV9 and TRBJ2-7 gives the full variable domain: DSGVTQTPKHLITATGQRVTLRCSPRSGDLSVYWYQQSLDQGLQFLIQYYNGEERAKGNILERFSAQQFPDLHSELNLSSLELGDSALYFCASSTRGDRGIEQYFGPGTRLTVT.

Ten or more counts support this clone. V and J are TRBV14 and TRBJ2-5; D is perhaps TRBD2 (5 bases). This CDR3 region has 14 residues. V dropped 1 base and J dropped 5 bases, with 11 bases sitting between them. CDR1 SGHDN and CDR2 FVKESK come from the germline V gene. The chain's CDR3 is CASSQVRVRETQYF. The DNA for the CDR3 is TGTGCCAGCAGCCAAGTGAGGGTTCGGGAGACCCAGTACTTC.

The table lists this clone with many counts. This chain joins TRBV6-5 and TRBJ1-1, with D perhaps matching TRBD1 (6 bases). The germline V gene has CDR1 MNHEY and CDR2 SVGAGI. V lost 2 bases and J lost 3, with 10 bases in between. This CDR3 contains 14 residues. For the CDR3, the DNA is TGTGCCAGCAGTTACGGGGCAGGGGACACTGAAGCTTTCTTT. Protein: CASSYGAGDTEAFF.

In this sample, this clone turned up many times. The chain is built from TRBV27 and TRBJ2-7; 8 bases agree with TRBD1. The V gene end was trimmed by 2 bases and the J gene end by 4 bases; junction bases not matched to a gene: 10. The CDR3 extends over 16 amino acids. Germline CDR1 and CDR2: MNHEY and SMNVEV (reference sequence). CDR3 loop: CASSLERPGGAYEQYF. The DNA for the CDR3 is TGTGCCAGCAGTTTAGAGCGGCCAGGGGGCGCTTACGAGCAGTACTTC.

The chain uses TRBV5-1 and TRBJ2-5, with D tentatively TRBD2 (5 bases). The J call may be faulty, since TRBJ2-7 better matches the DNA end. The CDR3 loop spans 14 amino acids. Germline V gene sequence: CDR1 SGHRS, CDR2 YFSETQ. CDR3 sequence: CASSFSVGSYEQYF. The CDR3 DNA is TGCGCCAGCAGCTTCTCCGTGGGGAGCTACGAGCAGTACTTC.